Following are 27 T cell receptor beta chains from one sample sequenced in a study of a mutant IDH1 vaccine in newly diagnosed glioma. Indicated time point: week 47, end of study. Topical imiquimod was applied with each vaccine dose, which held 300 ug of mutant IDH1 20-mer peptide. Their cognate antigens are unknown. Assay: immunoSEQ multiplex PCR; the TCRdb copy retains only in-frame clones and omits some. The repertoire consists of approximately 21,000 clones, with 84% occurring once and the leading ten covering less than 3.5%. Sequencing used PBMCs, obtained from a glioma patient whose treatment included an IDH1 peptide vaccine. The receptor set was obtained from a middle-aged man with glioma.

Written as DNA, the CDR3 is TGTGCCACCAGCAACCGACAGGGTTTGAACGAAAAACTGTTTTTT. Its protein is CATSNRQGLNEKLFF. This chain links TRBV15 with TRBJ1-4; 7 nucleotides line up with TRBD1. The length of the CDR3 is 15 residues. From germline, CDR1 is LNHNV and CDR2 YYDKDF (reference sequence). V lost 4 bases, J lost 8 bases, and 10 bases stayed unmatched.

The J gene is TRBJ1-1, the V gene TRBV19; D not certain. The V end was cut by 3 bases, the J end by 6 bases, with 14 bases between. The CDR3 is made up of 14 amino acids. The germline gives CDR1 LNHDA, CDR2 SQIVND (reference sequence). The CDR3 loop is CASSILSRSAEAFF. CDR3 bases: TGTGCCAGTAGTATTTTGTCCCGCAGTGCTGAAGCTTTCTTT.

This clone was picked up a small number of times. The chain has TRBV7-9 and TRBJ1-4; 10 bases agree with TRBD1. The germline CDR1 and CDR2 sequences are SEHNR and FQNEAQ (reference sequence). The CDR3 length is 19 residues. The V gene end was trimmed by 5 bases and the J gene end by 8 bases; junction bases not matched to a gene: 20. For the CDR3, the DNA is TGTGCCAGCAGCCCGATTAGGGGGGGACAGGGGAGGACGCGCGAAAAACTGTTTTTT. Its translation: CASSPIRGGQGRTREKLFF.

This clone was observed a handful of times. The chain combines TRBV28 with TRBJ1-5; TRBD1 aligns across 8 bases. Per the germline V gene, CDR1 is MDHEN and CDR2 is SYDVKM. The ends lost 3 bases at V and 7 bases at J; junction bases unmatched: 8. The CDR3 runs to 15 residues. The CDR3: CASSFAGQGGQPQHF. CDR3 coding DNA: TGTGCCAGCAGTTTTGCCGGACAGGGAGGGCAGCCCCAGCATTTT.

This clone was seen a single time. The chain combines TRBV29-1 with TRBJ2-3; D not resolved. V lost 5 bases and J lost 6, with 9 bases in between. The germline V gene encodes CDR1 SQVTM and CDR2 ANQGSEA. CDR3 size: 11 residues. The CDR3 coding sequence is TGCAGCGTTAGTAGGGTGGATACGCAGTATTTT. Translating gives CSVSRVDTQYF.

In this sample, this clone turned up a few times. The V call is TRBV4-3, the J call TRBJ1-2; D is perhaps TRBD1 (6 bases). The V gene lost 1 base and the J gene lost 5 bases, with 14 bases spanning the gap. The CDR3 covers 15 residues. Germline V CDR1 and CDR2: LGHNA, YSLEER. CDR3 residues: CASSQVVDRQYGYTF. CDR3 DNA sequence: TGCGCCAGCAGCCAAGTTGTAGACAGGCAGTATGGCTACACCTTC.

The DNA of the CDR3 is TGTGCCAGTAGCGGACCGGGACAGGCGAACACTGAAGCTTTCTTT. Translated: CASSGPGQANTEAFF. The chain combines TRBV19 with TRBJ1-1; 8 bases agree with TRBD1. Losses at the gene ends were 6 bases for V and 1 base for J; bases not matched to a gene: 7. This CDR3 has 15 residues. Germline CDR1 is LNHDA and CDR2 is SQIVND (reference sequence).

V is TRBV6-5 and J is TRBJ2-2, with D tentatively TRBD1 or TRBD2 (7 bases each). The V gene lost 2 bases and the J gene lost 6 bases, with 16 bases spanning the gap. This CDR3 spans 16 amino acids. Germline V gene lookup returns CDR1 MNHEY and CDR2 SVGAGI. The CDR3 loop reads CASSYSLAGGAGELFF. The CDR3 DNA is TGTGCCAGCAGTTACAGCTTGGCAGGGGGGGCCGGGGAGCTGTTTTTT.

A note on this clone: Other DNA variants within this sample encode the same CDR3. The chain joins TRBV7-2 to TRBJ1-2; possible D gene TRBD1, 6 bases. From germline, CDR1 is SGHTA and CDR2 FQGNSA. Trimming left V 5 bases short and J 8 bases short, with 24 bases between. CDR3 size: 16 residues. CDR3 region: CASSLGGRGRSYGYTF. The CDR3 nucleotides are TGTGCCAGCAGCCTCGGAGGCAGGGGAAGGTCCTACGGCTACACCTTC.

This CDR3 is CASSQYRGWGGYEQYF. DNA of the CDR3: TGTGCCAGCAGCCAATACAGGGGATGGGGGGGCTACGAGCAGTACTTC. V usage is TRBV27 and J usage is TRBJ2-7; TRBD1 or TRBD2 may be the D gene (7 bases each). The germline CDR1 and CDR2 sequences are MNHEY and SMNVEV (reference sequence). The CDR3 consists of 16 residues. Between the trimmed V and J ends, which lost 6 bases and 3 bases, there was a span of 21 bases.

The rearrangement uses TRBV6-1 and TRBJ2-2, with 13 bases identical to TRBD2. The germline CDR1 and CDR2 sequences are MNHNS and SASEGT. CDR3 length: 16 residues. Unmatched junction bases numbered 0, after V lost 4 bases and J lost 1 base. CDR3 nucleotide sequence: TGTGCCAGCAGTGGACTAGCGGGAGGGAACACCGGGGAGCTGTTTTTT. This encodes CASSGLAGGNTGELFF.

This sequence joins TRBV5-1 and TRBJ2-2; 7 bases are a match to TRBD1. Per the germline V gene, CDR1 is SGHRS and CDR2 is YFSETQ. The CDR3 contains 16 residues. The junction had 2 bases not matched to a gene; V was cut back by 0 bases and J by 0 bases. The CDR3 region has the DNA TGCGCCAGCAGCTTGGGGGACAGACCGAACACCGGGGAGCTGTTTTTT. Amino acid sequence: CASSLGDRPNTGELFF.

The chain carries TRBV5-6 and TRBJ1-5, with D possibly matching TRBD1 (5 bases). This CDR3 is 15 amino acids long. Looked up from germline, CDR1 is SGHDT and CDR2 is YYEEEE. Trimming took off 1 base at V and 5 bases at J, with 13 bases between the two ends. This CDR3 reads CASSLIRDGDQPQHF. DNA of the CDR3: TGTGCCAGCAGCTTGATTCGGGACGGTGATCAGCCCCAGCATTTT.

The chain joins TRBV19 to TRBJ1-1; no reliable D call. Trimming removed 1 base at V and 6 bases at J, with 6 bases between. There are 12 residues in the CDR3. Looked up from germline, CDR1 is LNHDA and CDR2 is SQIVND (reference sequence). The CDR3 loop reads CASSIGVAEAFF. The CDR3 DNA is TGTGCCAGTAGTATAGGGGTGGCTGAAGCTTTCTTT.

The chain couples TRBV5-4 to TRBJ2-5; 7 bases match TRBD1. CDR3 length: 15 residues. Germline CDR1 is SGHNT and CDR2 is YYREEE (reference sequence). Trimming at V came to 0 bases and at J to 4 bases, leaving 6 bases not matched to a gene. Written as DNA, the CDR3 is TGTGCCAGCAGCTTGGGAGGGGGCTTATTAGAGACCCAGTACTTC. Translating it yields CASSLGGGLLETQYF.

The chain is built from TRBV10-3 and TRBJ2-7; a possible D gene is TRBD1 (6 bases). The CDR3 length is 17 residues. Trimming took 0 bases from V and 2 from J, leaving 17 bases between them. Germline CDR1 ENHRY, CDR2 SYGVKD. The CDR3 here is CAISESLLSDSPYEQYF. The CDR3 region has the DNA TGTGCCATCAGTGAGTCACTTTTGTCGGACAGTCCCTACGAGCAGTACTTC.

This chain links TRBV13 with TRBJ2-7, with D possibly matching TRBD2 (5 bases). This CDR3 spans 13 amino acids. Germline assignment: CDR1 PRHDT and CDR2 FYEKMQ (reference sequence). The V gene lost 5 bases and the J gene lost 2 bases, with 10 bases spanning the gap. CDR3 sequence reads: CASSVTGAYEQYF. In DNA form, the CDR3 reads TGTGCCAGCAGCGTAACCGGGGCCTACGAGCAGTACTTC.

The rearrangement uses TRBV19 and TRBJ2-7; TRBD1 is a possible D gene (7 bases). V lost 7 bases and J lost 5, with 21 bases in between. The germline gives CDR1 LNHDA, CDR2 SQIVND (reference sequence). The CDR3 totals 15 residues. The CDR3 DNA reads as TGTGCCAGTACCATTCGGGAGACAGGGTCCCACGAGCAGTACTTC. It is translated as CASTIRETGSHEQYF.

The genes are TRBV27 and TRBJ2-1; weak D call: TRBD2 (6 bases). The germline CDR1 and CDR2 sequences are MNHEY and SMNVEV (reference sequence). V was cut by 7 bases and J by 9 bases, with 16 bases left in between. The CDR3 runs to 13 residues. In nucleotides, the CDR3 is TGTGCCAGCACCATTACCGGGGGAGCTGAGCAGTTCTTC. Protein: CASTITGGAEQFF.

The chain employs TRBV5-5 and TRBJ2-5; D remains ambiguous. In germline, CDR1 is SGHKS, CDR2 YYEKEE (reference sequence). CDR3 length: 12 residues. V was pared by 4 bases and J by 5 bases, with 9 bases between. Written as DNA, the CDR3 is TGTGCCAGCAGCATCGTATCCGAGACCCAGTACTTC. It specifies CASSIVSETQYF.

This chain connects TRBV6-6 to TRBJ2-7; the D gene is possibly TRBD1 (5 bases). CDR3 length equals 15 residues. The V end was cut by 2 bases, the J end by 2 bases, with 13 bases between. Germline-derived CDR1 and CDR2 are MNHNY and SVGAGI (reference sequence). As DNA, the CDR3 is TGTGCCAGCAGTTACCCCCAGGGTAGGACCTACGAGCAGTACTTC. It encodes CASSYPQGRTYEQYF.

This clone turned up a few times. The chain joins TRBV6-1 to TRBJ2-4; weak D call: TRBD1 (5 bases). Germline CDR1 and CDR2: MNHNS and SASEGT. The CDR3 has 15 amino acids. Between the trimmed V and J ends, which lost 9 bases and 0 bases, there was a span of 15 bases. The chain's CDR3 is CASYDKRGAKNIQYF. In DNA, the CDR3 is TGTGCCAGTTACGACAAAAGGGGAGCCAAAAACATTCAGTACTTC.

This chain links TRBV11-2 with TRBJ2-7; D gene ambiguous. Per the germline V gene, CDR1 is SGHAT and CDR2 is FQNNGV. Trimming shortened V by 0 bases and J by 7 bases, and 7 bases separated the two germline ends. The CDR3 runs to 12 residues. CDR3 residues: CASSLDLREQYF. The CDR3 DNA follows: TGTGCCAGCAGCTTAGATCTGAGGGAGCAGTACTTC.

This chain joins TRBV27 and TRBJ1-5, with 8 positions matching TRBD1. Trimming removed 10 bases from V and 6 bases from J; junction bases left unmatched: 11. CDR3 size: 14 residues. The germline CDR1 and CDR2 sequences are MNHEY and SMNVEV (reference sequence). The CDR3 spells CATGQGISFQPQHF. DNA of the CDR3: TGTGCCACCGGACAGGGTATCTCGTTTCAGCCCCAGCATTTT.

This chain joins TRBV10-3 and TRBJ2-7; a possible D gene is TRBD1 (6 bases). The CDR3 runs 14 residues. CDR1 ENHRY and CDR2 SYGVKD come from the germline V gene. Trimming removed 5 bases from V and 2 bases from J, with 13 bases in between. The CDR3 loop reads CAISRTGTTYEQYF. In DNA form, the CDR3 reads TGTGCCATCAGTCGGACCGGGACAACCTACGAGCAGTACTTC.

The chain employs TRBV25-1 and TRBJ2-2; TRBD1 might be the D (5 bases). The germline V gene encodes CDR1 MGHDK and CDR2 SYGVNS. Trimming shortened V by 3 bases and J by 7 bases, and 12 bases separated the two germline ends. This CDR3 is 14 amino acids long. CDR3 sequence: CASSEALDSGELFF. CDR3 DNA: TGTGCCAGCAGTGAGGCTCTAGACAGCGGGGAGCTGTTTTTT.

The chain recombines TRBV2 with TRBJ2-5, with 9 bases lining up with TRBD2. The CDR3 runs 15 residues. Germline V gives CDR1 SNHLY, CDR2 FYNNEI. The ends lost 6 bases at V and 5 bases at J; junction bases unmatched: 10. Here the CDR3 reads CASSTSGPMVETQYF. As DNA, the CDR3 is TGTGCCAGCAGCACTAGCGGGCCCATGGTGGAGACCCAGTACTTC.